The sequence of this T cell receptor (beta chain) was determined in a study of cytomegalovirus exposure and HLA in healthy donors. Amplification used 60 Vbeta primers and 13 Jbeta primers. Sequencing used immunoSEQ multiplex PCR; TCRdb keeps in-frame clones, though not all of them. In the table there are more than 100,000 clones, 83% of which are singletons. The germline CDR1 and CDR2 sequences are PRHDT and FYEKMQ (reference sequence). V lost 5 bases and J lost 2; bases outside the gene matches: 6. The CDR3 contains 16 residues. V and J are TRBV13 and TRBJ1-2, with 12 positions matching TRBD1. Specimen: PBMCs. The TCR originated in a man in his forties in good health and CMV-seronegative. CDR3 sequence reads: CASSRGTGGRNYGYTF. In DNA form, the CDR3 reads TGTGCCAGCAGCCGCGGGACAGGGGGCCGGAACTATGGCTACACCTTC.